This T cell receptor beta chain was captured by sequencing in a study of brain T cells in children with intractable seizures. The sequenced cases were selected for having the highest brain T cell transcript signatures. Before surgery, patients took at least one anti-epileptic drug. Study results and caveats: Clones missing pre-surgery may reflect undersampling of that blood sample.

The CDR3 spans 16 residues. Trimming shortened V by 2 bases and J by 2 bases, and 16 bases separated the two germline ends. Germline assignment: CDR1 MNHEY and CDR2 SMNVEV (reference sequence). Only in-frame clones appear in the TCRdb table, and some are missing; sequencing was by immunoSEQ multiplex PCR. The repertoire holds about 80,000 clones, with 91% as singletons. On this clone itself: Its target is unknown.

V gene TRBV27 combines with J gene TRBJ2-7; D perhaps matches TRBD1 (5 bases). The sequencing here drew on peripheral blood, taken at surgery. This clonotype was sampled from a girl aged 2 to 9 with Rasmussen encephalitis and intractable seizures. DNA for the CDR3: TGTGCCAGCAGTTTAATAGCAGGGATGGGCCCCTACGAGCAGTACTTC. This gives the protein CASSLIAGMGPYEQYF.